The 19 T cell receptor beta chains listed next were all sequenced from one sample in a study of brain T cells in children with intractable seizures (dated by TCRdb to the early 2020s). Reading the label with the study, this specimen's time point is: resected brain tissue, or blood drawn just prior to surgery. Library generation was performed with the immunoSEQ multiplex PCR assay. In TCRdb, the immuneACCESS table is reduced to in-frame sequences with V and J assigned. These tables do not hold every clone; where another copy was compared, an unresolved V gene accounts for under half, and the others remain unexplained. This sample gives 110,000 or so clones in total; around 94% of them show up just once. Roughly 4% of the sample belongs to the ten largest clones. This specimen was peripheral blood, taken at surgery. These receptors were collected from a boy in the first two years of life with hemimegalencephaly and intractable seizures.

This rearrangement joins TRBV15 to TRBJ2-3; D possibly uses TRBD1 or TRBD2 (5 bases each). The CDR3 spans 18 residues. CDR1 and CDR2 from the germline V gene are LNHNV and YYDKDF (reference sequence). Deletions cut 0 bases from V and 4 bases from J, with 20 bases between. The CDR3 spells CATSRDVASPRGADTQYF. The CDR3 coding sequence is TGTGCCACCAGCAGAGATGTGGCGTCCCCGAGGGGTGCAGATACGCAGTATTTT. Supplemented by reference TRBV15 and TRBJ2-3, the full variable domain reads DAMVIQNPRYQVTQFGKPVTLSCSQTLNHNVMYWYQQKSSQAPKLLFHYYDKDFNNEADTPDNFQSRRPNTSFCFLDIRSPGLGDTAMYLCATSRDVASPRGADTQYFGPGTRLTVL.

The chain combines TRBV6-6 with TRBJ2-5, with D hard to call. With 4 bases removed from V and 3 bases from J, the gap between germline ends came to 3 bases. CDR1 and CDR2 (germline): MNHNY, SVGAGI (reference sequence). The CDR3 is 11 amino acids. The CDR3 region has the DNA TGTGCCAGCAGTTTAAAAGAGACCCAGTACTTC. Translating it yields CASSLKETQYF.

The chain employs TRBV6-5 and TRBJ2-7; D not resolved. Germline V gene lookup returns CDR1 MNHEY and CDR2 SVGAGI. The CDR3 sequence is 11 residues long. Trimming removed 6 bases at V and 2 bases at J, with 5 bases between. In DNA form, the CDR3 reads TGTGCCAGCAGCCCCGCCTACGAGCAGTACTTC. Protein: CASSPAYEQYF.

The J gene is TRBJ1-2, the V gene TRBV19; TRBD1 is a possible D gene (6 bases). The CDR3 is 14 residues long. Per germline, CDR1 LNHDA and CDR2 SQIVND (reference sequence). Trimming cost V 6 bases and J 2 bases, with 13 bases left between them. In nucleotides, the CDR3 is TGTGCCAGTAGAATAACAGGGACCAACTATGGCTACACCTTC. It specifies CASRITGTNYGYTF.

The rearrangement links TRBV28 to TRBJ1-5, with unresolved D. The CDR3 contains 12 residues. Germline V gene sequence: CDR1 MDHEN, CDR2 SYDVKM. Trimming pared 4 bases from V and 7 bases from J, leaving 8 bases between. DNA of the CDR3: TGTGCCAGCAGTTCCCCCCGGCAGCCCCAGCATTTT. Translated, it gives CASSSPRQPQHF.

This chain links TRBV4-2 with TRBJ2-7; 10 bases agree with TRBD2. The trim removed 0 bases at V and 0 bases at J, leaving 8 bases unmatched. The germline V gene has CDR1 LGHNA and CDR2 YNFKEQ. The CDR3 length is 18 residues. The CDR3 bases are TGTGCCAGCAGCCAAGACCAGCTAGCGGGAGAGCCCTCCTACGAGCAGTACTTC. It is translated as CASSQDQLAGEPSYEQYF.

The chain recombines TRBV2 with TRBJ1-4; the match to TRBD1 covers 7 bases. Germline V gene sequence: CDR1 SNHLY, CDR2 FYNNEI. Losses at the gene ends were 6 bases for V and 7 bases for J; bases not matched to a gene: 5. This CDR3 spans 13 amino acids. CDR3 coding DNA: TGTGCCAGCAGGGGCAGGGGGGGTGAAAAACTGTTTTTT. Protein sequence: CASRGRGGEKLFF. Variable domain in full (rest from reference TRBV2 and TRBJ1-4): EPEVTQTPSHQVTQMGQEVILRCVPISNHLYFYWYRQILGQKVEFLVSFYNNEISEKSEIFDDQFSVERPDGSNFTLKIRSTKLEDSAMYFCASRGRGGEKLFFGSGTQLSVL.

This chain joins TRBV7-3 and TRBJ2-7, with D perhaps assigned TRBD1 or TRBD2 (6 bases each). This CDR3 spans 14 amino acids. Germline CDR1 and CDR2: SGHTA and FQGTGA. Trimming took 8 bases from V and 3 from J, leaving 17 bases between them. For the CDR3, the DNA is TGTGCCAGCTCGCCGGGGGCAGGCTACTACGAGCAGTACTTC. It specifies CASSPGAGYYEQYF.

This chain links TRBV28 with TRBJ2-1; D might be TRBD2 (5 bases). The germline CDR1 and CDR2 sequences are MDHEN and SYDVKM. The CDR3 has 16 residues. Between the trimmed V and J ends, which lost 7 bases and 3 bases, there was a span of 19 bases. CDR3 region: CASTRGPALLYNEQFF. CDR3 DNA sequence: TGTGCCAGCACCCGCGGGCCAGCATTACTCTACAATGAGCAGTTCTTC.

The rearrangement joins TRBV12-3 or TRBV12-4 to TRBJ1-3; no clear D. The ends were cut back, 2 bases at V and 2 bases at J, with 4 bases in the middle. This CDR3 spans 13 amino acids. CDR3 coding DNA: TGTGCCAGCAGTTTACAGGCTGGAAACACCATATATTTT. Residues: CASSLQAGNTIYF.

The chain has TRBV5-1 and TRBJ2-5; tentative D call: TRBD2 (5 bases). Trimming cost V 4 bases and J 4 bases, with 14 bases left between them. CDR1 SGHRS and CDR2 YFSETQ come from the germline V gene. This CDR3 is built from 14 residues. This CDR3 is CASSPSPSGETQYF. The CDR3 DNA is TGCGCCAGCAGCCCGTCTCCGAGCGGAGAGACCCAGTACTTC.

V usage is TRBV7-7 and J usage is TRBJ2-5, with D unclear. CDR3 length equals 12 residues. Germline lookup yields CDR1 SSHAT and CDR2 FNYEAQ (reference sequence). The ends were cut back, 5 bases at V and 5 bases at J, with 9 bases in the middle. In nucleotides, the CDR3 is TGTGCCAGCAGCCCCGACCGTGAGACCCAGTACTTC. Translation: CASSPDRETQYF.

The V call is TRBV29-1, the J call TRBJ2-2, with 12 nucleotides matching TRBD2. CDR1 SQVTM and CDR2 ANQGSEA come from the germline V gene. The length of the CDR3 is 17 residues. The trim removed 6 bases at V and 1 base at J, leaving 9 bases unmatched. The CDR3 here is CSVQASGRVMNTGELFF. CDR3 sequence (DNA): TGCAGCGTGCAGGCTAGCGGGAGGGTGATGAACACCGGGGAGCTGTTTTTT.

The genes are TRBV30 and TRBJ1-1; a possible D gene is TRBD1 (6 bases). The CDR3 is 14 residues long. CDR1 and CDR2 (germline): GTSNPN, SVGIG (reference sequence). With 8 bases removed from V and 3 bases from J, the gap between germline ends came to 19 bases. CDR3 DNA: TGTGCCGGAGTTGGGGGCAGGCGGCACACTGAAGCTTTCTTT. Its translation: CAGVGGRRHTEAFF.

The rearrangement uses TRBV30 and TRBJ2-1; D remains unclear. Trimming pared 1 base from V and 0 bases from J, leaving 13 bases between. CDR1 and CDR2 from the germline V gene are GTSNPN and SVGIG (reference sequence). The CDR3 consists of 16 residues. The DNA of the CDR3 is TGTGCCTGGAGTGCTTTGCCATATTTCTCCTACAATGAGCAGTTCTTC. Protein sequence: CAWSALPYFSYNEQFF.

The CDR3 nucleotides are TGTGCCAGCAGCCCTCGACTAGCGAGGGGAACAGATACGCAGTATTTT. It encodes CASSPRLARGTDTQYF. V usage is TRBV11-2 and J usage is TRBJ2-3; 8 nucleotides agree with TRBD2. The J segment lost 3 bases and the V segment lost 5 bases, leaving 10 bases of the junction unmatched. This CDR3 contains 16 residues. The germline V gene has CDR1 SGHAT and CDR2 FQNNGV.

V usage is TRBV19 and J usage is TRBJ2-2; D uncertain. The CDR3 is made up of 14 amino acids. The V gene's germline CDR1 is LNHDA and CDR2 SQIVND (reference sequence). V was cut by 6 bases and J by 2 bases, with 10 bases left in between. In DNA form, the CDR3 reads TGTGCCAGTAGCTCCTACCCCAACACCGGGGAGCTGTTTTTT. Translating gives CASSSYPNTGELFF.

The chain joins TRBV4-3 to TRBJ2-3; TRBD2 matches 8 bases. CDR1 is LGHNA and CDR2 is YSLEER in the germline V gene. CDR3 length equals 18 residues. V trimming: 0 bases; J trimming: 5 bases; junction bases outside the gene matches: 13. CDR3 in DNA: TGCGCCAGCAGCCAAGAGGCCCCGGAAGCGGGAGCTATAGATACGCAGTATTTT. This translates into CASSQEAPEAGAIDTQYF.

In this sample, this clone turned up a few times. The chain carries TRBV19 and TRBJ1-2, with D tentatively TRBD1 (5 bases). The V end lost 5 bases, the J end lost 4 bases, and 11 bases lay between the germline ends. The CDR3 totals 13 residues. Germline CDR1 reads LNHDA; CDR2 reads SQIVND (reference sequence). The CDR3 nucleotides read TGTGCCAGTAGTCACGACAGACTCTATGGCTACACCTTC. It is translated as CASSHDRLYGYTF.